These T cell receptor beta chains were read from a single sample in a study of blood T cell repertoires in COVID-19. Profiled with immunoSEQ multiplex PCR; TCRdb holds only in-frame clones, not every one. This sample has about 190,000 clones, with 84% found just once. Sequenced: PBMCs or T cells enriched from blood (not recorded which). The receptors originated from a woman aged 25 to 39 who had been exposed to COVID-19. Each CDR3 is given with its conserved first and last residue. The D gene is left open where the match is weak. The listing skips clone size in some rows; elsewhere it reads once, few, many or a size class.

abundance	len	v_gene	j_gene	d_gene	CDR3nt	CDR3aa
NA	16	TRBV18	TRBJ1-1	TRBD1	TGTGCCAGCTCACCCGGACCAGGGGGCGCGGGGACTGAAGCTTTCTTT	CASSPGPGGAGTEAFF
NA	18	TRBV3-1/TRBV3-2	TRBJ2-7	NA	TGTGCCAGCAGCCAAGATGAGAACGTCGGTTCGAGCTCCTACGAGCAGTACTTC	CASSQDENVGSSSYEQYF
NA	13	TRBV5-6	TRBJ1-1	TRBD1	TGTGCCAGCAGCTTGGGGACAGGCACTGAAGCTTTCTTT	CASSLGTGTEAFF
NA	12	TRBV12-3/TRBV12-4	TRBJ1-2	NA	TGTGCCAGCAGTTTAGGTCCAGGTGGCTACACCTTC	CASSLGPGGYTF
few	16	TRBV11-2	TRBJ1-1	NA	TGTGCCAGCAGCCCCCCGAGGAGGAGGTGGAACACTGAAGCTTTCTTT	CASSPPRRRWNTEAFF
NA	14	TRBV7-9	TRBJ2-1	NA	TGTGCCAGCAGCTCGAGGGTGGTTCGGAATGAGCAGTTCTTC	CASSSRVVRNEQFF
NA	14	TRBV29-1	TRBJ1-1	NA	TGCAGCGTTGGAAGGGTACAGGCGAACACTGAAGCTTTCTTT	CSVGRVQANTEAFF
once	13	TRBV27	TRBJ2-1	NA	TGTGCCAGCAGTTTTCGGGACTTAGGCGAGCAGTTCTTC	CASSFRDLGEQFF
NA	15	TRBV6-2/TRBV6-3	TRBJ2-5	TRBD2	TGTGCCAGCAGACCTCTCGGGACTAGCGGGGAGACCCAGTACTTC	CASRPLGTSGETQYF
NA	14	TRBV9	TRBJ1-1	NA	TGTGCCAGCAGGCCCCCGTCCGGGAACACTGAAGCTTTCTTT	CASRPPSGNTEAFF